This T cell receptor (beta chain) was sequenced in a study of human T cells and chemical hapten exposure. Regarding this clonotype: Its antigen is unidentified.

This sample's time point: patch test 3, about 24 weeks after DPC sensitization. As to treatment: therapeutic diphenylcyclopropenone sensitization with weekly scalp DPC. Researchers sampled blood before each patch test went on. During construction of the library, unique molecular identifiers were attached to individual cDNA molecules for quantitative, reproducible TCR counting. TCRdb re-called the RACE reads through MiXCR, storing one row per CDR3 protein. The sample comprises roughly 97,000 distinct CDR3 sequences, 25% to 35% of which are singletons, and about 9.3% rests with the top ten. There are 12 residues in the CDR3. The ends were cut back, 1 base at V and 6 bases at J, with 3 bases in the middle. Germline V gene data show CDR1 as SNHLY and CDR2 as FYNNEI. Study observations and caveats: There were significantly more large CDR3 similarity clusters among expanded TCRs than among controls. Healthy individuals' immune responses may differ from those of donors, who had alopecia.

V and J are TRBV2 and TRBJ2-2, with D unresolved. The specimen comprised whole blood, sampled in connection with sensitization to the hapten diphenylcyclopropenone (DPC). The clonotype comes from a man aged 35 to 55 with alopecia areata. Some clones in this sample may be carry-over from other donors' samples. The CDR3 reads CASSEESGELFF. CDR3 nucleotides: TGTGCCAGCAGTGAAGAGTCCGGGGAGCTGTTTTTT.